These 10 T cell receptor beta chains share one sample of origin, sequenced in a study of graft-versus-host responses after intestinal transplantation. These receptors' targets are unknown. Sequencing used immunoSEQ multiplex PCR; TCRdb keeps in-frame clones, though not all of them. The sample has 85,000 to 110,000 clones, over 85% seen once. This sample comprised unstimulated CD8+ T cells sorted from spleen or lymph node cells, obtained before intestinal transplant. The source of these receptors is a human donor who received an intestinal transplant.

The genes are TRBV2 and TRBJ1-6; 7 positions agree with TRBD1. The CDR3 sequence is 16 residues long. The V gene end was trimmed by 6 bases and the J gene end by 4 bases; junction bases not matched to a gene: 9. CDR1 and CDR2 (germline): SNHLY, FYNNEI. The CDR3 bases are TGTGCCAGCAGGCCGAACCGGGACAGTTATAATTCACCCCTCCACTTT. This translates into CASRPNRDSYNSPLHF.

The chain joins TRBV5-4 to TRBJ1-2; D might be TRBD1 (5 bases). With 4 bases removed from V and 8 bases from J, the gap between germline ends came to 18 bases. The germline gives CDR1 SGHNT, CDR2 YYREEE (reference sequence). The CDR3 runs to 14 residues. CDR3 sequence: CASSDTGTRGGYTF. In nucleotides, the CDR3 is TGTGCCAGCAGCGATACCGGGACCCGAGGGGGCTACACCTTC.

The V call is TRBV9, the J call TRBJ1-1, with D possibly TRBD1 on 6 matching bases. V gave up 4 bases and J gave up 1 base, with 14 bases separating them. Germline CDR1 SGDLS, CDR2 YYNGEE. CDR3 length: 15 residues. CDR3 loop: CASSLSGGANTEAFF. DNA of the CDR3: TGTGCCAGCAGCCTTAGCGGGGGGGCGAACACTGAAGCTTTCTTT. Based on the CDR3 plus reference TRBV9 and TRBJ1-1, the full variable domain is DSGVTQTPKHLITATGQRVTLRCSPRSGDLSVYWYQQSLDQGLQFLIQYYNGEERAKGNILERFSAQQFPDLHSELNLSSLELGDSALYFCASSLSGGANTEAFFGQGTRLTVV.

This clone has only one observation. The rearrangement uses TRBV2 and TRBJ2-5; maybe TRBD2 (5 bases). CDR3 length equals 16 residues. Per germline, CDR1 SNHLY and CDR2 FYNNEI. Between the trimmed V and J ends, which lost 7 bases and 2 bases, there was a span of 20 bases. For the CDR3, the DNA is TGTGCCAGCAATTCGCCAACGGGGAACTTACAAGAGACCCAGTACTTC. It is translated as CASNSPTGNLQETQYF.

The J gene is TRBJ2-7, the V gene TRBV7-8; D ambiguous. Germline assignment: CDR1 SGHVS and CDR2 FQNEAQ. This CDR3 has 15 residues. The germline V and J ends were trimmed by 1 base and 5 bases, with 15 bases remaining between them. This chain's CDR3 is CASSLVFGKADEQYF. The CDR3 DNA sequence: TGTGCCAGCAGCTTAGTATTCGGTAAAGCTGACGAGCAGTACTTC.

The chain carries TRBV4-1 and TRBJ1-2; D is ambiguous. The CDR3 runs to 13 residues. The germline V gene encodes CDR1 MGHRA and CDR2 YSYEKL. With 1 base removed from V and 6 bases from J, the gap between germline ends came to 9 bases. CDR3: CASSQVGVDGYTF. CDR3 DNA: TGCGCCAGCAGCCAAGTGGGAGTGGATGGCTACACCTTC.

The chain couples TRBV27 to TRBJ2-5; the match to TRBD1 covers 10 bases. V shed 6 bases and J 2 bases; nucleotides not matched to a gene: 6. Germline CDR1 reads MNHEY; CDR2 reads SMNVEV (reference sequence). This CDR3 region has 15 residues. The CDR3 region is CASRPGQGRQETQYF. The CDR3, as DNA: TGTGCCAGCAGACCGGGACAGGGGAGGCAAGAGACCCAGTACTTC.

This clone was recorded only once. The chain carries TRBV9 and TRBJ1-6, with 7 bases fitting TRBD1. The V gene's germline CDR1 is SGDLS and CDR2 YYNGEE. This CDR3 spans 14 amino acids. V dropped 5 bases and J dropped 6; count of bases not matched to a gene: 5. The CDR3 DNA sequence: TGTGCCAGCAGGAGGGACAGTGGTAATTCACCCCTCCACTTT. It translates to CASRRDSGNSPLHF. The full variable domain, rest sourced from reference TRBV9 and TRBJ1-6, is DSGVTQTPKHLITATGQRVTLRCSPRSGDLSVYWYQQSLDQGLQFLIQYYNGEERAKGNILERFSAQQFPDLHSELNLSSLELGDSALYFCASRRDSGNSPLHFGNGTRLTVT.

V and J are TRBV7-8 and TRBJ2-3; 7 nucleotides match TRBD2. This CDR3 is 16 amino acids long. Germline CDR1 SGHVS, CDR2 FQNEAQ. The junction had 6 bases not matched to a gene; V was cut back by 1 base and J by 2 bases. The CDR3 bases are TGTGCCAGCAGCTTAGACCTAGCGGAGTCCACAGATACGCAGTATTTT. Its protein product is CASSLDLAESTDTQYF.

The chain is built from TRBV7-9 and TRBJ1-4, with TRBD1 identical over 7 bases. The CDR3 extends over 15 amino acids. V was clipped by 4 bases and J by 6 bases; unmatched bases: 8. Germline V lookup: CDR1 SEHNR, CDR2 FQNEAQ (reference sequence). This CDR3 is CASSSPGQTDEKLFF. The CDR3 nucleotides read TGTGCCAGCAGCTCTCCGGGACAGACGGATGAAAAACTGTTTTTT.